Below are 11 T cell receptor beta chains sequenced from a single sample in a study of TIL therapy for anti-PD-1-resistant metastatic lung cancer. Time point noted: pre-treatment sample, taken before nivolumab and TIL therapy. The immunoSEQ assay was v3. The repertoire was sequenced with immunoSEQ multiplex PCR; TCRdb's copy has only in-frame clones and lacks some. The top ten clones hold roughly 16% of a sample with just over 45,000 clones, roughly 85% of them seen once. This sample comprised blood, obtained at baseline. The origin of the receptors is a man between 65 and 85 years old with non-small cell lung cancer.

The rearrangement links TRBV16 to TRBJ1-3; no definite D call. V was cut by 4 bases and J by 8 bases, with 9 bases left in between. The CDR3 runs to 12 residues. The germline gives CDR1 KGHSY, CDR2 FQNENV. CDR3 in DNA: TGTGCCAGCAGCCGAGTCCTCCACACCATATATTTT. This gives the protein CASSRVLHTIYF.

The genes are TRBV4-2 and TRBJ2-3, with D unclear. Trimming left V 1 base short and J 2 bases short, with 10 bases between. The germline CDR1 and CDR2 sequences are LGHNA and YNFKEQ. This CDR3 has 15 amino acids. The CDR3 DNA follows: TGTGCCAGCAGCCAAGTTAACCCAGACACAGATACGCAGTATTTT. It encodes CASSQVNPDTDTQYF.

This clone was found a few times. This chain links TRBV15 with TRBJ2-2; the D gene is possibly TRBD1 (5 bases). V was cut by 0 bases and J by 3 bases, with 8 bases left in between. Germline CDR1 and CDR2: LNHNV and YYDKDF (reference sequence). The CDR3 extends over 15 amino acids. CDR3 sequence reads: CATSREGEDTGELFF. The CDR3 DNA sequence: TGTGCCACCAGCAGAGAAGGGGAAGACACCGGGGAGCTGTTTTTT.

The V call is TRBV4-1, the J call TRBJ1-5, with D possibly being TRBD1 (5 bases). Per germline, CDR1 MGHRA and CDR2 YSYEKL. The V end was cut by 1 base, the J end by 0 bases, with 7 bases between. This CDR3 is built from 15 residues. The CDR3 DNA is TGCGCCAGCAGCCAAGTTCAGGGTAGCAATCAGCCCCAGCATTTT. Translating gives CASSQVQGSNQPQHF.

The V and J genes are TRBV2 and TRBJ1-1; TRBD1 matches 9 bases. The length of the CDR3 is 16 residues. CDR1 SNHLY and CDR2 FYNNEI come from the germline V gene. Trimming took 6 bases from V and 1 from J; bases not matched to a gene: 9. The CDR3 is CASSAKDRGGNTEAFF. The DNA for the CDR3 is TGTGCCAGCAGCGCCAAGGACAGGGGAGGGAACACTGAAGCTTTCTTT. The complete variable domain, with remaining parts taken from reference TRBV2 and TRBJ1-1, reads EPEVTQTPSHQVTQMGQEVILRCVPISNHLYFYWYRQILGQKVEFLVSFYNNEISEKSEIFDDQFSVERPDGSNFTLKIRSTKLEDSAMYFCASSAKDRGGNTEAFFGQGTRLTVV.

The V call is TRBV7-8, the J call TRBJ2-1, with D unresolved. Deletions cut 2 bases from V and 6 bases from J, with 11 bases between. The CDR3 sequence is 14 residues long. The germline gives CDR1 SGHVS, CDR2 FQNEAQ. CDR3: CASSLRDLGNEQFF. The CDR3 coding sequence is TGTGCCAGCAGCTTAAGGGATTTAGGCAATGAGCAGTTCTTC.

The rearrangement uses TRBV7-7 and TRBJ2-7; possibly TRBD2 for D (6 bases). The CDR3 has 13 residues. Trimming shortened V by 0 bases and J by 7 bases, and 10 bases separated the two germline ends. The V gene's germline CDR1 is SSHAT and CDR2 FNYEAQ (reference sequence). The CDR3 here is CASSLALGGEQYF. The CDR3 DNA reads TGTGCCAGCAGCTTAGCCCTAGGAGGGGAGCAGTACTTC.

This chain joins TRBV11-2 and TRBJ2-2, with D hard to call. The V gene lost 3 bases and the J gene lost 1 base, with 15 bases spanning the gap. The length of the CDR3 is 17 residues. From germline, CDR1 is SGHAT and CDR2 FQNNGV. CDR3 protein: CASSFPKILGNTGELFF. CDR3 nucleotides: TGTGCCAGCAGCTTCCCCAAGATTTTGGGGAACACCGGGGAGCTGTTTTTT.

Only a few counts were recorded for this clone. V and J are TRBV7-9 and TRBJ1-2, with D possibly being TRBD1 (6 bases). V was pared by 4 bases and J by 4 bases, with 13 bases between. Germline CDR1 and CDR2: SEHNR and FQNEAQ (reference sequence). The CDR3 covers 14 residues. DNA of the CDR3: TGTGCCAGCAGCTGGCCAGGGGTCGGCTATGGCTACACCTTC. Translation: CASSWPGVGYGYTF.

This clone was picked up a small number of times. The DNA for the CDR3 is TGCGCCAGCAGCTTCGACGGTGGCTCCTACGAGCAGTACTTC. It encodes CASSFDGGSYEQYF. The genes are TRBV5-1 and TRBJ2-7; no definite D call. The CDR3 has 14 amino acids. The V gene lost 2 bases and the J gene lost 0 bases, with 9 bases spanning the gap. Looked up from germline, CDR1 is SGHRS and CDR2 is YFSETQ.

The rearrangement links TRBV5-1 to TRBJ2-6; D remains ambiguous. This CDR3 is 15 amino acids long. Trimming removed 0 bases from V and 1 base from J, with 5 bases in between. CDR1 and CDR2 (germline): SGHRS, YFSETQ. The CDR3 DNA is TGCGCCAGCAGCTTGGAAGTGTCTGGGGCCAACGTCCTGACTTTC. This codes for CASSLEVSGANVLTF.